This is a list of T cell receptor beta chains from one sample in a study of OX40 agonist ivuxolimab in advanced cancers. The method was immunoSEQ multiplex PCR; TCRdb's version includes in-frame clones alone and lacks a portion of them. The sample contains tens of thousands of clones, about 89% of which appear only once. Here the sequenced sample was CD4+ or CD8+ T cells sorted from blood, taken in a trial of the OX40 agonist ivuxolimab. Every receptor here comes from an adult with an advanced solid tumor such as melanoma, head and neck, liver or kidney cancer. Both conserved end residues are part of each CDR3. Each record gives: CDR3 DNA, CDR3 protein, J gene, clone size, V gene, D gene. D genes are given only for firm matches. Size is stated for part of the rows, as once, few or many counts, or as a class when the clone is expanded.

TGTGCCAGCAGTATGGGGGAGTTTGGATCCGAGCAATACTTC	CASSMGEFGSEQYF	TRBJ2-7	NA	TRBV7-8	NA
TGTGCCAGCTCACCGACCTCTGGAAACACCATATATTTT	CASSPTSGNTIYF	TRBJ1-3	few	TRBV18	NA
TGTGCCAGCAGTTTCGCAAGGAGTCGCGGCTACACCTTC	CASSFARSRGYTF	TRBJ1-2	NA	TRBV27	NA
TGTGCCAGCAGACGATTAGCGGGAGCCTACGAGCAGTACTTC	CASRRLAGAYEQYF	TRBJ2-7	NA	TRBV7-2	TRBD2
TGCAGCGCCCTGAAAGGTAGAACCTACAATGAGCAGTTCTTC	CSALKGRTYNEQFF	TRBJ2-1	once	TRBV29-1	NA
TGTGCCAGCATGGGGCTGATCGAGCAGTACTTC	CASMGLIEQYF	TRBJ2-7	NA	TRBV6-5	NA
TGTGCCACCAATAATAGGTGGAATGAGCAGTTCTTC	CATNNRWNEQFF	TRBJ2-1	NA	TRBV19	NA
TGTGCCAGTAGTATACTAGCGGGAGACACCGGGGAGCTGTTTTTT	CASSILAGDTGELFF	TRBJ2-2	NA	TRBV19	TRBD2
TGTGCCAGCTCACCCTTACAGGGGAACTATGGCTACACCTTC	CASSPLQGNYGYTF	TRBJ1-2	few	TRBV18	TRBD1
TGCAGCGGGAGACAGGGACCGAACACCGGGGAGCTGTTTTTT	CSGRQGPNTGELFF	TRBJ2-2	NA	TRBV29-1	TRBD1
TGTGCCAGCAGTGCTGGGCCAAACACCGGGGAGCTGTTTTTT	CASSAGPNTGELFF	TRBJ2-2	NA	TRBV25-1	NA
TGTGCCAGCAGTTCAGCACGGGACAGCAATACGCAGTATTTT	CASSSARDSNTQYF	TRBJ2-3	NA	TRBV27	TRBD1
TGTGCCAGCAGCCTGGGGAATACGCAGTATTTT	CASSLGNTQYF	TRBJ2-3	NA	TRBV7-2	NA
TGTGCCAGCAGCCATCGGACAGGGGGCTATACCTACAATGAGCAGTTCTTC	CASSHRTGGYTYNEQFF	TRBJ2-1	NA	TRBV11-2	TRBD1
TGTGCCAGCAGTTACTTCGGGAGGGGGGGCAATGAGCAGTTCTTC	CASSYFGRGGNEQFF	TRBJ2-1	NA	TRBV6-6	TRBD2
TGTGCCAGCAGCCCCCGGGGGGAGCGGGCGAACGAGCAGTACTTC	CASSPRGERANEQYF	TRBJ2-7	NA	TRBV7-9	TRBD2
TGTGCCAGCAGCTCCCTGTACGAGCAGTACTTC	CASSSLYEQYF	TRBJ2-7	NA	TRBV7-9	NA
TGTGCCAGCAGTTGGGCAGGGGAGGGCTACGAGCAGTACTTC	CASSWAGEGYEQYF	TRBJ2-7	NA	TRBV28	NA
TGTGCCAGTAGTATAACCCCCGGGTGGCAGGCCGGGGAGCTGTTTTTT	CASSITPGWQAGELFF	TRBJ2-2	few	TRBV19	NA
TGTGCCAGCAGCCACGGGACAGGGAGGACCGGGGAGCTGTTTTTT	CASSHGTGRTGELFF	TRBJ2-2	NA	TRBV4-2	TRBD1
TGTGCCAGCAGCGGGGGACAGGCTAACGCGTATACGCAGTATTTT	CASSGGQANAYTQYF	TRBJ2-3	NA	TRBV5-6	TRBD1
TGTGCCAGCAGCCGTACCAGGGGGCGGAGGTCCTACGAGCAGTACTTC	CASSRTRGRRSYEQYF	TRBJ2-7	NA	TRBV16	TRBD1
TGTGCCAGCAGTGCTCGGGGGCTCTCTGAAGCTTTCTTT	CASSARGLSEAFF	TRBJ1-1	NA	TRBV6-1	NA